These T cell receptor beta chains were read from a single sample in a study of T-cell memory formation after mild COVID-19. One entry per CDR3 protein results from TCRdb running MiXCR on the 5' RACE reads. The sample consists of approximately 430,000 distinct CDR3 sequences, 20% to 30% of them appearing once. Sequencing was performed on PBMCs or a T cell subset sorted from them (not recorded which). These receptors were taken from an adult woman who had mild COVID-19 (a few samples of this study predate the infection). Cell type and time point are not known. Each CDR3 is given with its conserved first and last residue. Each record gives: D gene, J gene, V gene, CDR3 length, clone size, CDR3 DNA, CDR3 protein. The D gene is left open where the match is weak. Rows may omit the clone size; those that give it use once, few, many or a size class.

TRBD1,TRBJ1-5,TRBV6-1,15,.,TGTGCCAGCACCAGAGGGACAGGGAACAATCAGCCCCAGCATTTT,CASTRGTGNNQPQHF
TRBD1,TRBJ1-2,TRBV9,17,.,TGTGCCAGCAGCGTCGGTCGTGGGACAGGGCTTAATAGAGGCTACACCTTC,CASSVGRGTGLNRGYTF
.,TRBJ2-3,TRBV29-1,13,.,TGCAGCGCCGGAGATCCTAGCACAGATACGCAGTATTTT,CSAGDPSTDTQYF
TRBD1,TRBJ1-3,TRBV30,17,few,TGTGCCTGGAGTGTACCGGGGAACAGGGGGCCTGGAAACACCATATATTTT,CAWSVPGNRGPGNTIYF
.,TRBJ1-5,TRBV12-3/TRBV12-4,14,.,TGTGCCAGCAGTGACCAGGGGCGCAATCAGCCCCAGCATTTT,CASSDQGRNQPQHF
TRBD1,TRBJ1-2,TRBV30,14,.,TGTGCCTGGAGAGGATTGGACAGGGGCTATGGCTACACCTTC,CAWRGLDRGYGYTF
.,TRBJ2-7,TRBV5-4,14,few,TGTGCCAGCAGCTTGGAGGTTGGATCCTACGAGCAGTACTTC,CASSLEVGSYEQYF
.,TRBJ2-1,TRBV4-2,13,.,TGTGCCAGCAGCCAAGATCGGGGGTTTGAGCAGTTCTTC,CASSQDRGFEQFF
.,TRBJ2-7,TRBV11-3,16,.,TGTGCCAGCAGCTTAGTGGCGGGCGGTTCGTCCTACGAGCAGTACTTC,CASSLVAGGSSYEQYF
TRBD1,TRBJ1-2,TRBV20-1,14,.,TGCAGTGCTAGAGATCATACGGGACAGGGTAACTACACCTTC,CSARDHTGQGNYTF
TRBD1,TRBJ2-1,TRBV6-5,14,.,TGTGCCAGCAGCCCGGGACAGGGGTCCCATGAGCAGTTCTTC,CASSPGQGSHEQFF
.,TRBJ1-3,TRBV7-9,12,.,TGTGCCAGCAGCAGCGGCGGAAACACCATATATTTT,CASSSGGNTIYF
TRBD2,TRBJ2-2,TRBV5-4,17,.,TGTGCCAGCAGCCCCCGGACTAGCGGGGTGAACACCGGGGAGCTGTTTTTT,CASSPRTSGVNTGELFF
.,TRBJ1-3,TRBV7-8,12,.,TGTGCCAGCAGCACGGGGGGAAACACCATATATTTT,CASSTGGNTIYF
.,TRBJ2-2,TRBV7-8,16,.,TGTGCCAGCAGCTGGACTGCTAATTGGGACACCGGGGAGCTGTTTTTT,CASSWTANWDTGELFF
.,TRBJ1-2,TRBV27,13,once,TGTGCCAGCAGTTTATCCGGGGCAGGGGGCTACACCTTC,CASSLSGAGGYTF
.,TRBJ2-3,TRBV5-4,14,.,TGTGCCAGCAGCTGGACGGGAGTCACAGATACGCAGTATTTT,CASSWTGVTDTQYF
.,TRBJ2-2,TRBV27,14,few,TGTGCCAGCGGCGAAGGGATAAACACCGGGGAGCTGTTTTTT,CASGEGINTGELFF
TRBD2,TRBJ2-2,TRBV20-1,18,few,TGCAGTGCTAGAGATCTTTGGGAGCGGGGTATCACACCGGTGGAGCTGTTTTTT,CSARDLWERGITPVELFF
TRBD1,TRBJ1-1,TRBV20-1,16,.,TGCAGTGCTAGGTTTGCCGGGACAGCAATAAACACTGAAGCTTTCTTT,CSARFAGTAINTEAFF
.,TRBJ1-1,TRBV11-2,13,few,TGTGCCAGCAGTGCTGGGGGAAAGACTGAAGCTTTCTTT,CASSAGGKTEAFF
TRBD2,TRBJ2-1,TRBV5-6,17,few,TGTGCCAGCAGCCCCAGACTAGCGGGGGGCCCCTACAATGAGCAGTTCTTC,CASSPRLAGGPYNEQFF
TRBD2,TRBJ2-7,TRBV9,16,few,TGTGCCAGCAGCGGATCCCCCCAGCGGGGGAGCTACGAGCAGTACTTC,CASSGSPQRGSYEQYF
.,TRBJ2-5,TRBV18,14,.,TGTGCCAGCTCACCTGGACTAACCGAAGAGACCCAGTACTTC,CASSPGLTEETQYF
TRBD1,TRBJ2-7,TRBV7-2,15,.,TGTGCCAGCAGCTTTCAACAGGGGCGATCCTACGAGCAGTACTTC,CASSFQQGRSYEQYF
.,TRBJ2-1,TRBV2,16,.,TGTGCCAGCAGTGACAGGGAAGGGGGATCATACAATGAGCAGTTCTTC,CASSDREGGSYNEQFF
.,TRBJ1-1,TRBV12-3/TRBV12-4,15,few,TGTGCCAGCAACCCAACGGGGTCAATGGGCACTGAAGCTTTCTTT,CASNPTGSMGTEAFF
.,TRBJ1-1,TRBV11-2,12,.,TGTGCCGCGGGCAGGCCGGACACTGAAGCTTTCTTT,CAAGRPDTEAFF
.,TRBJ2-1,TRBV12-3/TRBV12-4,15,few,TGTGCCAGCACCCGAAGATCAGTATCCTACAATGAGCAGTTCTTC,CASTRRSVSYNEQFF
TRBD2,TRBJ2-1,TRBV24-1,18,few,TGTGCCACCAGTGCTAGTACCGGGACTAGCGGGGGGAATCCTGAGCAGTTCTTC,CATSASTGTSGGNPEQFF
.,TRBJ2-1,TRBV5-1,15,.,TGCGCCAGCAGCTTGGTACAGGATCGTTACAATGAGCAGTTCTTC,CASSLVQDRYNEQFF
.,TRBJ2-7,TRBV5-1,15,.,TGCGCCAGCAGCTTGTCCACTTCTAGCTCCTACGAGCAGTACTTC,CASSLSTSSSYEQYF
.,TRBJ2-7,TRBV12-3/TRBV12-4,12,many,TGTGCCAGCAGTCCTATACGTGGCGAGCAGTACTTC,CASSPIRGEQYF
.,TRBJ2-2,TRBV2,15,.,TGTGCCAGCACCCTAGGGGTAAAGCAAGGCGGGGAGCTGTTTTTT,CASTLGVKQGGELFF
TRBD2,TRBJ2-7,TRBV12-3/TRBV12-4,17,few,TGTGCCAGCAGTCGGGCTAGCGGGACTCTGGGTTCTTACGAGCAGTACTTC,CASSRASGTLGSYEQYF